This T cell receptor (beta chain) was sequenced in a study of T cell responses to AZD1222 COVID-19 vaccine (dated by TCRdb to about 2021). Notes on the research overall: AZD1222 recipients given second doses at about 4 weeks or at about 12 weeks were pooled, since spike-specific TCR depth and breadth were not found to differ between the two schedules. Enrollment into the trials was organized by age into subgroups of 18-55, 56-69 and 70-plus years, and those subgroups contained approximately 160, 26 and 62 TCR-sequenced participants, respectively. A total of approximately 240 trial participants underwent TCR sequencing, of whom 207 received two doses of AZD1222 and about 25 received two doses of the MenACWY control vaccine. General study outcomes and caveats: Participants were mostly white British, with more females than males. The authors suggested clonal diversity may have been underestimated. Because no day 14 peak-response samples were available, the repertoires could be characterized only after the peak T cell response. The 56-69-year group was small, and its depth increase did not reach significance, likely because of low power. The whole spike protein was spanned by vaccine-associated CD4 TCRs, and dominant responses were seen in regions 160-218 and 743-854. Only six or seven AZD1222 recipients were SARS-CoV-2 seropositive at baseline, limiting conclusions about previously exposed vaccinees. After two AZD1222 doses, spike-specific TCR breadth and depth were significantly higher than at day 0 and than in MenACWY recipients. Reportedly, close to half of the unique spike-specific TCRs recognized epitopes lying outside the regions that are mutated in the B.1.351 and B.1.1.7 variants.

CDR1 and CDR2, looked up from the germline V gene (reference sequence), are SGHNT and YYREEE. V was cut back by 4 bases and J by 4 bases, leaving a gap of 14 bases between them. Taken from cysteine to phenylalanine, the CDR3 has 14 residues. Of the read, only the CDR3 DNA is kept; its 42 bases are in frame from base 1. The CDR3 regions of human TCRbeta chains were analyzed by immunosequencing. The authors' pipeline ran thus. TCRs in the repertoires were compared against a reference library of SARS-CoV-2-specific TCRs that had been generated with the MIRA antigen-specificity platform. Breadth was defined as the fraction of unique TCRs that were SARS-CoV-2-associated, and depth was defined as the fraction of total T cells that were SARS-CoV-2-associated. Using the MIRA data, each spike-specific TCR was mapped to the spike region that the TCR reacts to and placed in a CD4 or CD8 class. Log10-transformed breadth and depth values were compared by one-way ANOVA with Sidak's multiple comparisons tests. Drawn from immuneACCESS, this table holds only the in-frame rearrangements with V and J called that TCRdb kept. Clones are partly lost; checked studies trace under half to an unresolved V gene and leave the rest unexplained. The DNA gave D and trimming, while V, J and clone size come from that table. A total of about 110,000 clones appear in this sample, around 94% of them only once. The ten largest clones capture roughly 2% of the sample.

Notes on this clone: Its antigen specificity is not known. No base quality values were provided; no much bigger clone lies one nucleotide off.

Sample time point, as interpreted from the label and publication: baseline before first vaccination. Samples from vaccinated people were obtained from the UK trials COV001 and COV002, which included a single-blind randomized controlled phase 2/3 trial of AZD1222 (ChAdOx1 nCoV-19) in healthy adults. Trial participant PBMC samples were collected at day 0 and day 28 after the second dose for TCRbeta chain sequencing. The TCR sequence derives from an adult in good health. This receptor chain uses TRBV5-4 and TRBJ1-1, with TRBD1 perhaps the D gene, on 5 matching bases. The source was peripheral blood, collected on day 0 of AZD1222 vaccination. The CDR3 has the sequence CASSRWSRVTEAFF. The DNA sequence is TGTGCCAGCAGCCGATGGTCCAGGGTCACTGAAGCTTTCTTT.